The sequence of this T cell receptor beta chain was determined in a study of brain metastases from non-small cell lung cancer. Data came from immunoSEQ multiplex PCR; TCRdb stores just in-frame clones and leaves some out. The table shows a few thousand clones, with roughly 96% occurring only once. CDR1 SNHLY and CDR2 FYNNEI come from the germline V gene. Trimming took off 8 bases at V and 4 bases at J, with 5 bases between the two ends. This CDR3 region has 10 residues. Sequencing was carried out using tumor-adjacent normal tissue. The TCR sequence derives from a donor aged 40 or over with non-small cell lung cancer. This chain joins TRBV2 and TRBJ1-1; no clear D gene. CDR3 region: CASEGTEAFF. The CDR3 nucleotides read TGTGCCAGCGAGGGCACTGAAGCTTTCTTT.